This T cell receptor beta chain comes out of a study of T cell responses to AZD1222 COVID-19 vaccine. Repertoires were generated with immunoSEQ multiplex PCR, while TCRdb's copy carries only in-frame clones and drops some. The sample includes approximately 120,000 clones, approximately 86% seen only once; the top ten take 9.5% to 15%. This clone has just a few counts. This CDR3 spans 13 amino acids. CDR1 SGHKS and CDR2 YYEKEE come from the germline V gene (reference sequence). Trimming removed 4 bases at V and 4 bases at J, with 8 bases between. This chain connects TRBV5-5 to TRBJ1-4; D is ambiguous. Sequencing was performed on peripheral blood, taken on day 0 of MenACWY control vaccination. This sequence was found in an adult in good health. CDR3 DNA: TGTGCCAGCAGCGTCCTGAATAATGAAAAACTGTTTTTT. Protein: CASSVLNNEKLFF.